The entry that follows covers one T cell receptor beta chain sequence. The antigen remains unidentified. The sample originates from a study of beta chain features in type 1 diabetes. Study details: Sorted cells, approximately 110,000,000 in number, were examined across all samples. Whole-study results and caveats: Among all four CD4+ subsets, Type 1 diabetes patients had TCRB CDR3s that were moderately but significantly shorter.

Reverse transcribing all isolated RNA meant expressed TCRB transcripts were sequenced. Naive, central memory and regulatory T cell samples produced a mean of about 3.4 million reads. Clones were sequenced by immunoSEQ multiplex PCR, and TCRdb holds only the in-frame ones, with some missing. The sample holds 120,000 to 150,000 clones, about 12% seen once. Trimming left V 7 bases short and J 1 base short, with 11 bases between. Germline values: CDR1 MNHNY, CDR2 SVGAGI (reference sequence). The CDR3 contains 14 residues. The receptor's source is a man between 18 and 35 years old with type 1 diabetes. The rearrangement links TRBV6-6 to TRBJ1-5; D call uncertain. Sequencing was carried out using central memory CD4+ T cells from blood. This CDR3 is CASTKEVSNQPQHF. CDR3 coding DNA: TGTGCCAGCACCAAGGAAGTGAGCAATCAGCCCCAGCATTTT.